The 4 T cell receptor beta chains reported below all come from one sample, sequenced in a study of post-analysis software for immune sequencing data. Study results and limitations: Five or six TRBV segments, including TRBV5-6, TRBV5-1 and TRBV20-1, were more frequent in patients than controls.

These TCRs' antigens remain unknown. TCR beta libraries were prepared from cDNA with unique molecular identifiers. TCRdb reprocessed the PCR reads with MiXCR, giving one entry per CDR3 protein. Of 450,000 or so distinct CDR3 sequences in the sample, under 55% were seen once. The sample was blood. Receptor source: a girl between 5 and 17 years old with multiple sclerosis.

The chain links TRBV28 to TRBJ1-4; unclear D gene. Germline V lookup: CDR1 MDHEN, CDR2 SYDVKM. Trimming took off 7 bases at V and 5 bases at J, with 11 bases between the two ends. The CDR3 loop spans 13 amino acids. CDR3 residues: CASKEIGNEKLFF. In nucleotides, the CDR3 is TGTGCCAGCAAGGAGATCGGGAATGAAAAACTGTTTTTT.

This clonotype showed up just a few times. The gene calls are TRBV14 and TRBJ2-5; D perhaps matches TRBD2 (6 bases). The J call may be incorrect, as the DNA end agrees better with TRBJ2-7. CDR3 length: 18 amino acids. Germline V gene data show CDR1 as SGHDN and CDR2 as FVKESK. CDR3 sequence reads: CASSQDYWVAAGGNEQYF. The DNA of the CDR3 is TGTGCCAGCAGCCAAGATTATTGGGTAGCGGCAGGAGGGAACGAGCAGTACTTC.

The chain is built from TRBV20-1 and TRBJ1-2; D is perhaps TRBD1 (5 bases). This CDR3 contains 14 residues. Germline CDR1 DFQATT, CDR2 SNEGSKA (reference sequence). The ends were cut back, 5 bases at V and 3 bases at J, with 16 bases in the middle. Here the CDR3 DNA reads TGCAGTGCTGGACCACAGACAGTTGACTATGGCTACACCTTC. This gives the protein CSAGPQTVDYGYTF.

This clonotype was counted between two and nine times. CDR3 residues: CSAPPGTNNEAFF. DNA of the CDR3: TGCAGTGCTCCCCCCGGGACAAACAACGAAGCTTTCTTT. J is TRBJ1-1 and V is TRBV20-1; D might be TRBD1 (6 bases). CDR1 is DFQATT and CDR2 is SNEGSKA in the germline V gene (reference sequence). The CDR3 spans 13 residues. Trimming pared 5 bases from V and 8 bases from J, leaving 18 bases between.